This record concerns one T cell receptor (beta chain) sequence. J was trimmed by 7 bases and V by 4 bases; bases with no gene match: 11. The CDR3 is 15 residues long. Germline V gene data show CDR1 as SGHDT and CDR2 as YYEEEE. The sample comes from a study of blood T cell repertoires in COVID-19. Sequencing was performed with immunoSEQ multiplex PCR; in TCRdb, only in-frame clones are kept and a portion is missing. This table holds around 190,000 clones, 70% to 90% found once. The TCR sequence derives from a man aged 45-65 years with COVID-19, enrolled during active disease. The rearrangement joins TRBV5-6 to TRBJ2-1; 7 nucleotides agree with TRBD1. Input material: peripheral blood. The CDR3 DNA reads TGTGCCAGCAGCCAAGATCCAATACAGGGGAATGAGCAGTTCTTC. It is translated as CASSQDPIQGNEQFF.